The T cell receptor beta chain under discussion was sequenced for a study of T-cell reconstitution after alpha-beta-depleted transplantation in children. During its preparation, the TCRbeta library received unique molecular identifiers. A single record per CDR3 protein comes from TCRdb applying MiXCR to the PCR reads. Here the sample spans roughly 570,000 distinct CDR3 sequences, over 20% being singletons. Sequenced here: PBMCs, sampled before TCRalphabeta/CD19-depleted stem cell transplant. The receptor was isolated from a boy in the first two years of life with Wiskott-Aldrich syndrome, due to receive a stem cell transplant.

DNA for the CDR3: TGCGCCAGCAGCTTAAGTAGTGGCCTAGCCTACGAGCAGTACTTC. Encoded protein: CASSLSSGLAYEQYF. The V call is TRBV5-1, the J call TRBJ2-7; D gene uncertain. The V gene lost 2 bases and the J gene lost 2 bases, with 14 bases spanning the gap. Germline CDR1 and CDR2: SGHRS and YFSETQ. CDR3 size: 15 residues.